Sequencing of this TCR beta chain was carried out in a study of cytomegalovirus exposure and HLA in healthy donors. This clone was detected only once. This CDR3 comprises 13 residues. Trimming cost V 8 bases and J 3 bases; bases outside gene matches: 3. CDR1 is MNHEY and CDR2 is SVGAGI in the germline V gene. With 60 Vbeta and 13 Jbeta primers, the PCR was carried out. Produced via immunoSEQ multiplex PCR; TCRdb's table is partial and in-frame only. The table lists 150,000 to 200,000 clones, around nine tenths of them singletons. The chain joins TRBV6-5 to TRBJ1-5; 8 positions match TRBD1. The receptor comes from a woman aged 18-30 years in good health and CMV-seronegative. Sequencing input: PBMCs. CDR3: CASRQGPNQPQHF. CDR3 sequence (DNA): TGTGCCAGCCGACAGGGGCCCAATCAGCCCCAGCATTTT.